This T cell receptor beta chain was sequenced in a study of regulatory T cells in long-lasting Graves disease. Background on the study: Those Graves' patients who were newly diagnosed had been on antithyroid drugs under 3 months.

Sample time point: newly diagnosed GD, antithyroid drugs for less than 3 months. After RNA was extracted from PBMCs, the TCR library was made from it. The table lists this clonotype with many counts. Its antigen remains unknown. General study findings and limits: Persistent patients had more shared public clonotypes (about 2,700) than new patients (around 950).

V lost 5 bases, J lost 0 bases, and 10 bases stayed unmatched. This CDR3 has 20 amino acids. CDR1 and CDR2 (germline): KGHDR, SFDVKD. Libraries of TCR beta came from iRepertoire HTBI primers plus Arm-PCR of CDR3 regions. TCRdb re-called the multiplex PCR reads with MiXCR, one entry per CDR3 protein. The table lists 350,000 to 500,000 distinct CDR3 sequences, about 16% of them singletons. The same data also contributed to another study, on T cells in Graves' hyperthyroidism and ophthalmopathy. That paper notes: An initial round of RT-PCR targeting the TCR CDR3 relied on the HTBI primer set.

The TCR comes from a woman aged 25 to 45 with Graves disease. The chain couples TRBV24-1 to TRBJ2-1; 15 bases agree with TRBD2. The source material was peripheral blood mononuclear cells (PBMCs), sampled at new diagnosis, from a patient treated with antithyroid drugs. CDR3 loop: CATSAPPGTSGRNSYNEQFF. In DNA, the CDR3 is TGTGCCACCAGTGCGCCGCCCGGGACTAGCGGGAGGAACTCCTACAATGAGCAGTTCTTC.